Reported below is one T cell receptor (beta chain). Here immunoSEQ multiplex PCR was the method, and the copy in TCRdb shows in-frame clones only, minus some. The data show about 98,000 clones, over 85% seen once. Time point meaning: baseline, week 1 (first vaccination visit). The treatment was: pre-vaccination baseline after standard-of-care therapy. The CDR3 has 18 amino acids. Looked up from germline, CDR1 is MGHRA and CDR2 is YSYEKL. V was clipped by 6 bases and J by 6 bases, with 26 bases between them. The sample originates from a study of a mutant IDH1 vaccine in newly diagnosed glioma. The rearrangement joins TRBV4-1 to TRBJ1-4; tentative D call: TRBD1 (6 bases). The source material was PBMCs, sampled from a glioma patient treated with radiotherapy, temozolomide or both. This TCR came from a woman between 45 and 60 years old with glioma. In nucleotides, the CDR3 is TGCGCCAGCAGTTTCGAAATCCCGCCGGGGGGCTTTGATGAAAAACTGTTTTTT. Amino acids: CASSFEIPPGGFDEKLFF.